The 26 T cell receptor beta chains reported below all come from one sample, sequenced in a study of T cells after yellow fever vaccination. TCRdb called the 5' RACE reads again in MiXCR, with one record for every CDR3 protein. This sample has 120,000 or so distinct CDR3 sequences, with roughly 7.9% found just once. The sequenced sample was CD4+ T cells sorted from PBMCs, obtained around 45 days after the first yellow fever vaccination. All receptors come from a man aged 18-30 years who received the YFV17D yellow fever vaccine.

This clonotype was recorded many times. The chain carries TRBV12-3 or TRBV12-4 and TRBJ2-3, with D unresolved. V was cut by 3 bases and J by 0 bases, with 7 bases left in between. The CDR3 spans 14 residues. DNA of the CDR3: TGTGCCAGCAGTTTTGCGGAGAGCACAGATACGCAGTATTTT. Translating gives CASSFAESTDTQYF.

This clonotype was observed at least ten times. This chain connects TRBV5-1 to TRBJ2-5; D is tentatively TRBD1 or TRBD2 (5 bases each). This CDR3 is 18 amino acids long. Germline V lookup: CDR1 SGHRS, CDR2 YFSETQ. Between the trimmed V and J ends, which lost 0 bases and 1 base, there was a span of 19 bases. CDR3 amino acids: CASSLGGRRTWSQETQYF. In DNA form, the CDR3 reads TGCGCCAGCAGCTTGGGGGGCCGACGGACTTGGAGCCAAGAGACCCAGTACTTC.

Many counts were recorded for this clonotype. This chain joins TRBV5-5 and TRBJ2-4, with 7 bases lining up with TRBD2. Per germline, CDR1 SGHKS and CDR2 YYEKEE (reference sequence). The CDR3 totals 17 residues. Losses at the gene ends were 0 bases for V and 0 bases for J; bases not matched to a gene: 6. Here the CDR3 DNA reads TGTGCCAGCAGCTTGGCCGGGGGGATTATAGCCAAAAACATTCAGTACTTC. As protein: CASSLAGGIIAKNIQYF. The full variable domain, in which reference TRBV5-5 and TRBJ2-4 provide the parts outside the CDR3, is DAGVTQSPTHLIKTRGQQVTLRCSPISGHKSVSWYQQVLGQGPQFIFQYYEKEERGRGNFPDRFSARQFPNYSSELNVNALLLGDSALYLCASSLAGGIIAKNIQYFGAGTRLSVL.

This clonotype appeared many times. The chain joins TRBV12-3 or TRBV12-4 to TRBJ2-5; possible D gene TRBD2, 6 bases. The V end lost 7 bases, the J end lost 2 bases, and 14 bases lay between the germline ends. The CDR3 covers 14 residues. Here the CDR3 reads CASTARAGQETQYF. The CDR3 nucleotides read TGTGCCAGCACGGCGAGGGCGGGGCAAGAGACCCAGTACTTC.

This clonotype occurred a few times. V usage is TRBV18 and J usage is TRBJ1-2; 12 bases fit TRBD1. The CDR3 sequence is 15 residues long. The germline V gene encodes CDR1 KGHSH and CDR2 LQKENI. The V and J ends lost 3 bases and 12 bases, in that order; junction bases with no gene match: 11. The CDR3 region has the DNA TGTGCCAGCTCACCGGCGGGACAGGGGGCGCCGGGTAACACCTTC. As protein: CASSPAGQGAPGNTF.

This clonotype was seen ten or more times. V usage is TRBV7-9 and J usage is TRBJ1-4, with 9 bases aligning to TRBD1. V trimming: 5 bases; J trimming: 8 bases; junction bases outside the gene matches: 15. CDR1 SEHNR and CDR2 FQNEAQ come from the germline V gene (reference sequence). The CDR3 consists of 17 residues. CDR3 loop: CASSPLDRGKRQEKLFF. CDR3 nucleotide sequence: TGTGCCAGCAGCCCATTGGACAGGGGAAAGAGACAGGAAAAACTGTTTTTT.

This clonotype has ten or more counts. This rearrangement joins TRBV18 to TRBJ2-7; perhaps TRBD1 as D (6 bases). Trimming removed 3 bases at V and 5 bases at J, with 8 bases between. CDR3 length: 12 amino acids. Germline lookup yields CDR1 KGHSH and CDR2 LQKENI. The DNA of the CDR3 is TGTGCCAGCTCACCCACAGGGAACGAGCAGTACGTC. Its protein is CASSPTGNEQYV.

At least ten counts were recorded for this clonotype. The CDR3 DNA follows: TGTGCCAGCAGCTTTAACCCGAACACTGAAGCTTTCTTT. Translating gives CASSFNPNTEAFF. This chain connects TRBV7-2 to TRBJ1-1; D gene unclear. Trimming removed 3 bases from V and 1 base from J, with 6 bases in between. The length of the CDR3 is 13 residues. Germline assignment: CDR1 SGHTA and CDR2 FQGNSA.

J is TRBJ2-1 and V is TRBV18; possible D gene TRBD2, 7 bases. The CDR3 runs 16 residues. Trimming shortened V by 2 bases and J by 9 bases, and 20 bases separated the two germline ends. Germline CDR1 KGHSH, CDR2 LQKENI. CDR3 region: CASSPSLPARGPEQFF. In nucleotides, the CDR3 is TGTGCCAGCTCACCAAGTTTACCCGCGCGGGGGCCTGAGCAGTTCTTC.

There are many counts of this clonotype. V gene TRBV11-2 combines with J gene TRBJ1-2; TRBD1 agrees at 8 bases. J gave up 6 bases and V 5 bases, and 8 bases lay outside the gene matches. Germline CDR1 and CDR2: SGHAT and FQNNGV. The CDR3 is made up of 14 amino acids. CDR3 bases: TGTGCCAGCAGCCGAAACCCAGGGGGCGATGGCTACACCTTC. It translates to CASSRNPGGDGYTF.

This clonotype was seen many times. The rearrangement uses TRBV5-4 and TRBJ1-5; 7 bases match TRBD1. CDR1 and CDR2 from the germline V gene are SGHNT and YYREEE (reference sequence). The CDR3 extends over 17 amino acids. J was trimmed by 0 bases and V by 0 bases; bases with no gene match: 6. This CDR3 reads CASSLGGTVYSNQPQHF. The CDR3 DNA sequence: TGTGCCAGCAGCTTGGGTGGGACAGTCTATAGCAATCAGCCCCAGCATTTT.

Ten or more counts support this clonotype. V usage is TRBV20-1 and J usage is TRBJ2-7; no clear D gene. V lost 0 bases, J lost 4 bases, and 10 bases lay in between. Germline V gives CDR1 DFQATT, CDR2 SNEGSKA (reference sequence). The CDR3 runs to 13 residues. The CDR3 DNA is TGCAGTGCTAGAGAGGTTGGGCTTTACGAGCAGTACTTC. It translates to CSAREVGLYEQYF.

This clonotype was counted at least ten times. This sequence joins TRBV9 and TRBJ1-1; D uncertain. In germline, CDR1 is SGDLS, CDR2 YYNGEE. The V and J ends lost 0 bases and 1 base respectively, with 7 bases between them. This CDR3 contains 14 residues. The CDR3 here is CASSVDRWNTEAFF. For the CDR3, the DNA is TGTGCCAGCAGCGTAGACAGATGGAACACTGAAGCTTTCTTT.

This clonotype has at least ten counts. The V and J genes are TRBV5-5 and TRBJ2-1, with 7 bases fitting TRBD1. Germline CDR1 reads SGHKS; CDR2 reads YYEKEE (reference sequence). This CDR3 region has 16 residues. With V trimmed by 4 bases and J by 5 bases, 12 bases remained unmatched. The CDR3 protein is CASSRSTGPSHNEQFF. CDR3 coding DNA: TGTGCCAGCAGCCGATCGACAGGGCCAAGTCACAATGAGCAGTTCTTC.

The V and J genes are TRBV30 and TRBJ2-5; 7 bases map to TRBD2. Germline CDR1 GTSNPN, CDR2 SVGIG (reference sequence). V lost 3 bases and J lost 5; bases outside the gene matches: 9. This CDR3 spans 14 amino acids. CDR3 in DNA: TGTGCCTGGAGGCCCTCGTGGGGAGGGGAGACCCAGTACTTC. It yields the protein CAWRPSWGGETQYF.

This clonotype was recorded many times. The V call is TRBV20-1, the J call TRBJ1-4; TRBD1 is a possible D gene (6 bases). The germline gives CDR1 DFQATT, CDR2 SNEGSKA (reference sequence). With 0 bases removed from V and 7 bases from J, the gap between germline ends came to 15 bases. This CDR3 spans 15 amino acids. The CDR3 loop is CSARDPRGVGEKLFF. DNA for the CDR3: TGCAGTGCTAGAGATCCGAGGGGGGTTGGTGAAAAACTGTTTTTT.

This clonotype was picked up many times. The V gene is TRBV9, the J gene TRBJ2-1; 10 nucleotides match TRBD2. Germline V gene data show CDR1 as SGDLS and CDR2 as YYNGEE. CDR3 length: 14 amino acids. With V trimmed by 4 bases and J by 4 bases, 2 bases remained unmatched. For the CDR3, the DNA is TGTGCCAGCAGCCTTAGCGGGGGGTACAATGAGCAGTTCTTC. This translates into CASSLSGGYNEQFF.

This clonotype was counted ten times or more. This chain connects TRBV29-1 to TRBJ2-5; perhaps D is TRBD1 or TRBD2 (5 bases each). Germline CDR1 is SQVTM and CDR2 is ANQGSEA. Trimming left V 1 base short and J 3 bases short, with 9 bases between. The CDR3 is 13 amino acids. In DNA, the CDR3 is TGCAGCGTTGAAGTTGGGGGTAAAGAGACCCAGTACTTC. It encodes CSVEVGGKETQYF. Filled out from reference TRBV29-1 and TRBJ2-5, the complete variable domain reads SAVISQKPSRDICQRGTSLTIQCQVDSQVTMMFWYRQQPGQSLTLIATANQGSEATYESGFVIDKFPISRPNLTFSTLTVSNMSPEDSSIYLCSVEVGGKETQYFGPGTRLLVL.

The CDR3 loop reads CASSPPTGETQYF. In nucleotides, the CDR3 is TGTGCCAGCTCACCACCCACCGGAGAGACCCAGTACTTC. This sequence joins TRBV18 and TRBJ2-5, with no clear D. V shed 0 bases and J shed 4 bases, with 6 bases lying between them. The CDR3 is 13 amino acids. Germline V gene lookup returns CDR1 KGHSH and CDR2 LQKENI.

This clonotype occurred many times. V gene TRBV4-3 combines with J gene TRBJ2-3; D is ambiguous. CDR1 and CDR2 from the germline V gene are LGHNA and YSLEER. The ends were cut back, 1 base at V and 6 bases at J, with 17 bases in the middle. CDR3 length: 16 amino acids. CDR3 DNA sequence: TGCGCCAGCAGCCAAGTCGGGTTCAGAGCACCGGATACGCAGTATTTT. Amino acids: CASSQVGFRAPDTQYF.

On this clonotype: This may stem from a read error, because a much larger clone lies one nucleotide away. This chain uses TRBV29-1 with TRBJ2-3, with D possibly matching TRBD1 (5 bases). Trimming stripped 2 bases from V and 4 bases from J, with 19 bases between. There are 16 residues in the CDR3. Germline V lookup: CDR1 SQVTM, CDR2 ANQGSEA. CDR3: CSVESRIVTEPDTQYF. As DNA, the CDR3 is TGCAGCGTTGAAAGCCGAATCGTGACAGAGCCAGATACGCAGTATTTT.

The sample holds many counts of this clonotype. The genes are TRBV19 and TRBJ2-5, with 14 bases identical to TRBD2. Germline lookup yields CDR1 LNHDA and CDR2 SQIVND (reference sequence). The CDR3 is 17 amino acids. J gave up 1 base and V 4 bases, and 5 bases lay outside the gene matches. The CDR3 DNA is TGTGCCAGTAGTAGTGGCGGGACTAGCGGGGGCCAAGAGACCCAGTACTTC. Residues: CASSSGGTSGGQETQYF.

This clonotype was counted at least ten times. The chain recombines TRBV18 with TRBJ1-1, with unresolved D. V lost 3 bases and J 0 bases, leaving 5 bases between the germline ends. The CDR3 runs 13 residues. CDR1 is KGHSH, CDR2 LQKENI, per germline. The CDR3 region is CASSPQVNTEAFF. CDR3 nucleotides: TGTGCCAGCTCACCGCAGGTGAACACTGAAGCTTTCTTT.

This clonotype appeared many times. The chain recombines TRBV2 with TRBJ1-6, with D perhaps TRBD1 (6 bases). The length of the CDR3 is 14 residues. In germline, CDR1 is SNHLY, CDR2 FYNNEI. The CDR3 nucleotides are TGTGTCTACTCCGAAGGGGGTCCTTATTCACCCCTCCACTTT. Translation: CVYSEGGPYSPLHF. Combining the CDR3 with reference TRBV2 and TRBJ1-6 gives the whole variable domain EPEVTQTPSHQVTQMGQEVILRCVPISNHLYFYWYRQILGQKVEFLVSFYNNEISEKSEIFDDQFSVERPDGSNFTLKIRSTKLEDSAMYFCVYSEGGPYSPLHFGNGTRLTVT.

The rearrangement uses TRBV28 and TRBJ1-1; the match to TRBD1 covers 9 bases. The CDR3 covers 15 residues. In germline, CDR1 is MDHEN, CDR2 SYDVKM. J was trimmed by 1 base and V by 5 bases; bases with no gene match: 5. The DNA of the CDR3 is TGTGCCAGCAGTGGCCCGGGACAGGGGAACACTGAAGCTTTCTTT. Encoded protein: CASSGPGQGNTEAFF. Full variable domain (missing parts from reference TRBV28 and TRBJ1-1): DVKVTQSSRYLVKRTGEKVFLECVQDMDHENMFWYRQDPGLGLRLIYFSYDVKMKEKGDIPEGYSVSREKKERFSLILESASTNQTSMYLCASSGPGQGNTEAFFGQGTRLTVV.

This clonotype was counted many times. This sequence joins TRBV5-4 and TRBJ2-5, with 8 bases aligning to TRBD2. The trim removed 2 bases at V and 2 bases at J, leaving 5 bases unmatched. The CDR3 sequence is 15 residues long. Germline CDR1 reads SGHNT; CDR2 reads YYREEE (reference sequence). The CDR3 protein is CASSFPGTRQETQYF. CDR3 bases: TGTGCCAGCAGCTTCCCCGGGACTAGGCAAGAGACCCAGTACTTC.